The clone carrying this TCR beta chain showed up many times. Its antigen is not identified. Per the germline V gene, CDR1 is SGHRS and CDR2 is YFSETQ. The CDR3 covers 15 residues. Germline trimming cut 2 bases from V and 7 bases from J; bases unmatched to any gene: 4. Each cDNA molecule carried a unique molecular identifier. TCRdb reprocessed the 5' RACE reads via MiXCR and lists one record per CDR3 protein. The sample shows more than 80,000 distinct CDR3 sequences, about an eighth of them seen only once. This sample was included in a study of early T cells in non-severe SARS-CoV-2 infection. Whole-study context: Investigators sequenced bulk RNA drawn from unsorted whole blood, and chains remained unpaired. Findings of the study overall: Private and CD4 specificities were missed by VDJdb matching, skewed to anti-spike CD8.

This sequence joins TRBV5-1 and TRBJ2-1, with 12 bases matching TRBD2. The sample consisted of whole blood. The receptor was isolated from an adult who was a healthcare worker with PCR-confirmed SARS-CoV-2 infection or an uninfected control (not recorded which). The CDR3 DNA reads TGCGCCAGCAGCTTTCTAGCGGGAGGGTCGAATGAGCAGTTCTTC. It translates to CASSFLAGGSNEQFF.